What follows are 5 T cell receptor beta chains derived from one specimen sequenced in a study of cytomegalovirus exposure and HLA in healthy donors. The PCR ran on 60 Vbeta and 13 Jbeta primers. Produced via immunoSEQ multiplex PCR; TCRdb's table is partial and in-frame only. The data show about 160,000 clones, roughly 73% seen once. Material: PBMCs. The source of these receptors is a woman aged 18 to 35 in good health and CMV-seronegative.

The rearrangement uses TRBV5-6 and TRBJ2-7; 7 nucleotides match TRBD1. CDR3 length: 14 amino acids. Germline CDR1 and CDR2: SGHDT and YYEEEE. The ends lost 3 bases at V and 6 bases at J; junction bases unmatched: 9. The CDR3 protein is CASSWIRGSGEQYV. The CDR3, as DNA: TGTGCCAGCAGCTGGATCAGGGGGTCCGGCGAGCAGTACGTC.

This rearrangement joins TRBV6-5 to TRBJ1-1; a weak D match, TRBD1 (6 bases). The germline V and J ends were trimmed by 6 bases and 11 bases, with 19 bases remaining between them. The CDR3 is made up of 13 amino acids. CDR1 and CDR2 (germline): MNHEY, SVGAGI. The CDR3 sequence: CASRITGSRLAFF. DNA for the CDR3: TGTGCCAGCAGAATAACAGGGTCGAGGTTGGCTTTCTTT.

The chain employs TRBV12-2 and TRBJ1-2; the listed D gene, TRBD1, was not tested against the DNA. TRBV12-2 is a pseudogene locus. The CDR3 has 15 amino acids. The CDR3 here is CASRFLFTGMNGYTF. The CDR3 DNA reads TGTGCAAGTCGCTTTCTTTTTACAGGGATGAATGGCTACACCTTC.

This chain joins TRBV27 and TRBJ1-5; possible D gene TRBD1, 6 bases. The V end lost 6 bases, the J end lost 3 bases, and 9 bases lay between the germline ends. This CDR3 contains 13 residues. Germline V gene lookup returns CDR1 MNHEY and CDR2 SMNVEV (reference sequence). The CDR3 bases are TGTGCCAGCAGCCAGGGGTACAATCAGCCCCAGCATTTT. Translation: CASSQGYNQPQHF.

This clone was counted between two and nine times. Written as DNA, the CDR3 is TGTGCCAGCAGCTTGAATCGGGGGGGCCGGGAGACCCAGTACTTC. Its translation is CASSLNRGGRETQYF. The J gene is TRBJ2-5, the V gene TRBV7-3; TRBD2 matches at 8 bases. This CDR3 is 15 amino acids long. Germline V gene data show CDR1 as SGHTA and CDR2 as FQGTGA. V trimming: 3 bases; J trimming: 5 bases; junction bases outside the gene matches: 8.